The rows below give T cell receptor beta chains drawn from one sample of a study of T-cell memory formation after mild COVID-19. TCRdb passed the 5' RACE reads through MiXCR, listing each CDR3 protein once. This table has hundreds of thousands of distinct CDR3 sequences, around a sixth appearing once. Specimen: PBMCs or a T cell subset sorted from them (not recorded which). These receptor sequences come from a young man who had mild COVID-19 (a few samples of this study predate the infection). Cell type and time point are not known. Each CDR3 is given without its conserved first and last residue. Each record gives: D gene, V gene, CDR3 protein. A D gene is named only where the DNA matches it firmly.

D gene: NA; V gene: TRBV27; CDR3 protein: ASSSSRFGESQY
D gene: NA; V gene: TRBV3-1; CDR3 protein: ASSTGSTEAF
D gene: TRBD2; V gene: TRBV6-5; CDR3 protein: ASSYFRGGGDTQY
D gene: TRBD1; V gene: TRBV4-1; CDR3 protein: ASSQVPGQGAGELF
D gene: NA; V gene: TRBV7-9; CDR3 protein: ASSLGGPGGQPQH
D gene: TRBD2; V gene: TRBV5-1; CDR3 protein: ASSPGRGKSDTQY
D gene: NA; V gene: TRBV6-5; CDR3 protein: ASRPRTGTHPEAF
D gene: NA; V gene: TRBV7-9; CDR3 protein: ASSPSSLGYT
D gene: NA; V gene: TRBV28; CDR3 protein: ASSYDGWHGELF
D gene: NA; V gene: TRBV10-3; CDR3 protein: AISEGPSTEAF
D gene: TRBD2; V gene: TRBV7-2; CDR3 protein: ASSLGLSGGGQGEQF
D gene: NA; V gene: TRBV7-2; CDR3 protein: ASSDRTAKGGYT
D gene: NA; V gene: TRBV6-5; CDR3 protein: ASSYSSGGSDGELF
D gene: NA; V gene: TRBV12-3/TRBV12-4; CDR3 protein: ASILGRLGQGGYGYT
D gene: NA; V gene: TRBV7-9; CDR3 protein: ASTPHGRVKTGELF
D gene: TRBD2; V gene: TRBV7-2; CDR3 protein: ASSLDGGGRSETQY
D gene: TRBD1; V gene: TRBV7-3; CDR3 protein: GTAYGYT
D gene: TRBD1; V gene: TRBV7-2; CDR3 protein: ASSLWTGEQF